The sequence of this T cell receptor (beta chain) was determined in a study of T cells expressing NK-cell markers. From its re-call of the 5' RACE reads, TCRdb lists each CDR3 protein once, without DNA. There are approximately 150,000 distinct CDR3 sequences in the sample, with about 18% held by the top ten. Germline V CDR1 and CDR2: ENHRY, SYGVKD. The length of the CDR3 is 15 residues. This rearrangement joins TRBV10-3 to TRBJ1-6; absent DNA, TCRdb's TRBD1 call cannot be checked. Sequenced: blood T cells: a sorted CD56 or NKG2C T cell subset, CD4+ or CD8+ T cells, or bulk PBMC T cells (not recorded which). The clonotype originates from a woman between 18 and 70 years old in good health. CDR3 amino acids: CAISESWTGGSPLHF.